Listed here are 14 T cell receptor beta chains from one sample, sequenced in a study of Ad26.COV2.S vaccination and SARS-CoV-2 variants. Generated by immunoSEQ multiplex PCR, the TCRdb table keeps only in-frame clones and is missing some. The sample lists about 390,000 clones, around nine tenths occurring once. Treatment specified: around 19 received Ad26.COV2.S at low or high dose, single or two shots; 5 received placebo; per-sample allocation not given. The study sampled participants on day 63 after the first vaccine or placebo injection. Sequenced here: peripheral blood, sampled in a trial of Ad26.COV2.S vaccine versus placebo. The receptors stem from a person between 18 and 65 years old who received the Ad26.COV2.S COVID-19 vaccine or a placebo.

Points on this clone: The sample contains more than one DNA sequence encoding this CDR3. This chain links TRBV6-2 or TRBV6-3 with TRBJ2-1; D is possibly TRBD1 or TRBD2 (7 bases each). Per the germline V gene, CDR1 is MNHEY and CDR2 is SVGEGT. The CDR3 extends over 15 amino acids. Trimming shortened V by 2 bases and J by 6 bases, and 14 bases separated the two germline ends. CDR3 sequence reads: CASSYSRGGRNEQFF. CDR3 DNA: TGTGCCAGCAGTTACAGCAGGGGGGGTCGCAATGAGCAGTTCTTC.

The chain couples TRBV10-3 to TRBJ1-2; 7 nucleotides align to TRBD1. This CDR3 region has 14 residues. V lost 2 bases, J lost 5 bases, and 5 bases stayed unmatched. The germline gives CDR1 ENHRY, CDR2 SYGVKD. CDR3 residues: CAISEGQVPYGYTF. The CDR3 coding sequence is TGTGCCATCAGTGAGGGACAGGTACCTTATGGCTACACCTTC.

The chain is built from TRBV2 and TRBJ2-7; TRBD2 might be the D (8 bases). The V and J ends lost 8 bases and 1 base respectively, with 12 bases between them. The CDR3 extends over 13 amino acids. Germline CDR1 reads SNHLY; CDR2 reads FYNNEI. CDR3 amino acids: CASRGGQSYEQYF. The CDR3, as DNA: TGTGCCAGCCGGGGGGGACAGTCCTACGAGCAGTACTTC.

Here the CDR3 reads CATSRGGGRYEQFF. Written as DNA, the CDR3 is TGTGCCACCAGCAGAGGGGGCGGGAGGTATGAGCAGTTCTTC. The chain has TRBV15 and TRBJ2-1; 8 nucleotides align to TRBD2. Germline CDR1 and CDR2: LNHNV and YYDKDF (reference sequence). Unmatched junction bases numbered 4, after V lost 1 base and J lost 8 bases. The CDR3 is 14 residues long.

The chain uses TRBV27 and TRBJ1-5, with D possibly matching TRBD1 (5 bases). This CDR3 is built from 17 residues. Germline V gene lookup returns CDR1 MNHEY and CDR2 SMNVEV (reference sequence). V lost 3 bases and J 1 base, leaving 16 bases between the germline ends. CDR3 in DNA: TGTGCCAGCAGTTTGCTCTACGAGGGGCTGAGCAATCAGCCCCAGCATTTT. The encoded protein is CASSLLYEGLSNQPQHF.

The rearrangement joins TRBV2 to TRBJ2-7, with TRBD2 matching 8 bases. Germline V gene sequence: CDR1 SNHLY, CDR2 FYNNEI. Germline trimming cut 4 bases from V and 6 bases from J; bases unmatched to any gene: 8. This CDR3 has 14 residues. CDR3 protein: CASSVWRGDREQYF. CDR3 nucleotide sequence: TGTGCCAGCAGTGTCTGGCGGGGGGATCGCGAGCAGTACTTC.

The V call is TRBV3-1 (or the pseudogene TRBV3-2), the J call TRBJ1-5, with D possibly matching TRBD1 (5 bases). V lost 4 bases, J lost 9 bases, and 16 bases lay in between. Germline CDR1 LGHDT, CDR2 YNNKEL (reference sequence). The CDR3 contains 14 residues. The CDR3 DNA is TGTGCCAGCAGCCTAGGACGGGACGAATCGCCCCAGCATTTT. Protein: CASSLGRDESPQHF.

The chain links TRBV9 to TRBJ1-6; the match to TRBD1 covers 8 bases. Germline assignment: CDR1 SGDLS and CDR2 YYNGEE. CDR3 length equals 14 residues. J gave up 7 bases and V 3 bases, and 3 bases lay outside the gene matches. The CDR3 DNA follows: TGTGCCAGCAGCGCCAGGACAGGGAATTCACCCCTCCACTTT. Translation: CASSARTGNSPLHF.

V and J are TRBV4-1 and TRBJ1-2, with 7 bases that match TRBD1. This CDR3 region has 16 residues. Germline CDR1 MGHRA, CDR2 YSYEKL. V lost 0 bases, J lost 4 bases, and 8 bases stayed unmatched. CDR3 amino acids: CASSQDGRGEGYGYTF. The CDR3 coding sequence is TGCGCCAGCAGCCAAGATGGCAGGGGGGAAGGCTATGGCTACACCTTC.

The chain uses TRBV10-2 and TRBJ1-4, with D possibly TRBD1 on 5 matching bases. Trimming pared 6 bases from V and 5 bases from J, leaving 16 bases between. Germline V lookup: CDR1 WSHSY, CDR2 SAAADI. This CDR3 contains 15 residues. The CDR3 sequence is CASRAPDTGNEKLFF. CDR3 DNA: TGCGCCAGCAGGGCCCCGGACACCGGAAATGAAAAACTGTTTTTT.

The rearrangement links TRBV2 to TRBJ1-2; 8 bases are a match to TRBD1. The CDR3 is 13 amino acids. J was trimmed by 7 bases and V by 10 bases; bases with no gene match: 11. The germline gives CDR1 SNHLY, CDR2 FYNNEI. The CDR3 DNA reads as TGTGCCATCACGGACAGGGTGTTTTCTGGCTACACCTTC. Encoded protein: CAITDRVFSGYTF.

This chain links TRBV2 with TRBJ1-3, with a tentative D call TRBD1 (5 bases). Germline CDR1 SNHLY, CDR2 FYNNEI. Trimming took 7 bases from V and 0 from J, leaving 13 bases between them. The CDR3 sequence is 15 residues long. Here the CDR3 reads CASTDQGISGNTIYF. Here the CDR3 DNA reads TGTGCCAGCACCGACCAGGGAATCTCTGGAAACACCATATATTTT.

The rearrangement links TRBV4-1 to TRBJ1-5; no clear D gene. Germline V gene sequence: CDR1 MGHRA, CDR2 YSYEKL. V was pared by 7 bases and J by 5 bases, with 12 bases between. This CDR3 has 13 amino acids. CDR3: CASIVGRDQPQHF. The CDR3 DNA is TGCGCCAGCATAGTCGGGAGAGATCAGCCCCAGCATTTT.

The chain employs TRBV7-2 and TRBJ2-4; D remains ambiguous. Trimming pared 5 bases from V and 6 bases from J, leaving 8 bases between. Germline V gene lookup returns CDR1 SGHTA and CDR2 FQGNSA. This CDR3 comprises 12 residues. CDR3 amino acids: CASSGVGNIQYF. The CDR3 DNA follows: TGTGCCAGCAGCGGCGTCGGAAACATTCAGTACTTC. Complete variable domain (other parts from reference TRBV7-2 and TRBJ2-4): GAGVSQSPSNKVTEKGKDVELRCDPISGHTALYWYRQSLGQGLEFLIYFQGNSAPDKSGLPSDRFSAERTGGSVSTLTIQRTQQEDSAVYLCASSGVGNIQYFGAGTRLSVL.